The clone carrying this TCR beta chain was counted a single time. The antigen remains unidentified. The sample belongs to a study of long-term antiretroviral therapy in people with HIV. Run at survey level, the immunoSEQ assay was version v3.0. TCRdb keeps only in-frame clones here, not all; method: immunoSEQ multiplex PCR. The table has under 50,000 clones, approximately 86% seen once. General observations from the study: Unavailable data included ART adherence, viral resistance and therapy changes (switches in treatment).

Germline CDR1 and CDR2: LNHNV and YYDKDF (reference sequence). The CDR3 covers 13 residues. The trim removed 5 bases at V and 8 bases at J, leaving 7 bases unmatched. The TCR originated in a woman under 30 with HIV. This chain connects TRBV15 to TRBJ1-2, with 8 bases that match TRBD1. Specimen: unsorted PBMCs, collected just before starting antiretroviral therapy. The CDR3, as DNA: TGTGCCACCAGCGACGACAGGGGCGGGGGCTACACCTTC. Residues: CATSDDRGGGYTF.